This T cell receptor beta chain was sequenced in a study of T cells in Graves' hyperthyroidism and ophthalmopathy. Study-wide results and limits: Most thyroid-expanded clonotypes above 0.001 were also found in blood.

The junction had 9 bases not matched to a gene; V was cut back by 4 bases and J by 8 bases. Looked up from germline, CDR1 is MRHNA and CDR2 is SNTAGT. The CDR3 loop spans 15 amino acids. There were TCR beta CDR3 regions amplified from RNA transcripts. The TCR CDR3 was amplified in a first-round RT-PCR using the HTBI primer set. MiXCR, run by TCRdb on the multiplex PCR reads, gives a single entry per CDR3 protein. The sample has under 70,000 distinct CDR3 sequences, approximately 53% seen once. Relative to its sample, this clonotype is medium-sized (0.01 to 0.1%). Its antigen is still unknown. Input material: blood. This sequence originates from a woman aged 55-70 years with Graves' ophthalmopathy. This rearrangement joins TRBV6-4 to TRBJ2-1, with 9 bases identical to TRBD1. The CDR3 sequence is CASSVEQGAVDEQFF. The CDR3 nucleotides read TGTGCCAGCAGTGTAGAACAGGGGGCGGTGGATGAGCAGTTCTTC.